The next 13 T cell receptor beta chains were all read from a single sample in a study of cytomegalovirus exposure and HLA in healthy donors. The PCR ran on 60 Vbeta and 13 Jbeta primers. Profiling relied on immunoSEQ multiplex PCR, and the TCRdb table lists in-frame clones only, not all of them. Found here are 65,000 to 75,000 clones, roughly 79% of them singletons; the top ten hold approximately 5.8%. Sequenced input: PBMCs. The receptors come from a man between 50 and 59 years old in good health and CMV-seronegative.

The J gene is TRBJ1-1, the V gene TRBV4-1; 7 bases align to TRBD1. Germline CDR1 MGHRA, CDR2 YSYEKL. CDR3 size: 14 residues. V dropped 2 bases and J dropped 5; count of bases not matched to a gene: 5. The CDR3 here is CASSQTGVETEAFF. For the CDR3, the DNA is TGCGCCAGCAGCCAAACAGGGGTTGAGACTGAAGCTTTCTTT.

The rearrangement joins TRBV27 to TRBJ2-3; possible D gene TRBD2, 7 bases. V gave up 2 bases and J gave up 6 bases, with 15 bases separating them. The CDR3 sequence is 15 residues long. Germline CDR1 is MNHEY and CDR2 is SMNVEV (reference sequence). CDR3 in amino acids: CASSLGGGAGDTQYF. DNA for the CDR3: TGTGCCAGCAGTTTAGGTGGGGGGGCTGGGGATACGCAGTATTTT.

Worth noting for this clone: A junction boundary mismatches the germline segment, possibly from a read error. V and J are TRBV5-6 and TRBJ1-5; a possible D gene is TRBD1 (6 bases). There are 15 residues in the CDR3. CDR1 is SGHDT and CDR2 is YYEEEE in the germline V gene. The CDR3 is CASSFQGLGNRPQHF. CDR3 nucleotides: TGTGCCAGCAGCTTCCAGGGGTTGGGCAATCGGCCCCAGCATTTT.

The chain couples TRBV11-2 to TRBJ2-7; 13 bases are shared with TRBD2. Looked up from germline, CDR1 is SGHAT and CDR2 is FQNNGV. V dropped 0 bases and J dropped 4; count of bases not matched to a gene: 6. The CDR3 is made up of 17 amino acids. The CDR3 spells CASSLEGTSGAIYEQYF. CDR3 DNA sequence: TGTGCCAGCAGCTTAGAGGGGACTAGCGGGGCTATATACGAGCAGTACTTC.

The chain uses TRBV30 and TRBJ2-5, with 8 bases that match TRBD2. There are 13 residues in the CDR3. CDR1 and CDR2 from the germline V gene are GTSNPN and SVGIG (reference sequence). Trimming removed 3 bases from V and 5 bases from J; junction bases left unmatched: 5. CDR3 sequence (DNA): TGTGCCTGGAGCGGTAGCGGGGCCGAGACCCAGTACTTC. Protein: CAWSGSGAETQYF.

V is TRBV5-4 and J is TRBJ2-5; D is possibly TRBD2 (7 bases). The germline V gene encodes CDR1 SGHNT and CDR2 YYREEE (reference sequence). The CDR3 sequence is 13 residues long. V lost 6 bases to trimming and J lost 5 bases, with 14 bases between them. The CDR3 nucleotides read TGTGCCAGCAAGGGGGGGGAGGGGGAGACCCAGTACTTC. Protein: CASKGGEGETQYF. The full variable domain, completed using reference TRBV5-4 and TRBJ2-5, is ETGVTQSPTHLIKTRGQQVTLRCSSQSGHNTVSWYQQALGQGPQFIFQYYREEENGRGNFPPRFSGLQFPNYSSELNVNALELDDSALYLCASKGGEGETQYFGPGTRLLVL.

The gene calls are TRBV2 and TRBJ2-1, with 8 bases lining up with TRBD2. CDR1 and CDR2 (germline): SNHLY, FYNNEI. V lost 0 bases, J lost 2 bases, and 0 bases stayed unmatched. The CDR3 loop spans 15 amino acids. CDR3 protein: CASSEASGAYNEQFF. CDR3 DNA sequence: TGTGCCAGCAGTGAAGCTAGCGGGGCCTACAATGAGCAGTTCTTC.

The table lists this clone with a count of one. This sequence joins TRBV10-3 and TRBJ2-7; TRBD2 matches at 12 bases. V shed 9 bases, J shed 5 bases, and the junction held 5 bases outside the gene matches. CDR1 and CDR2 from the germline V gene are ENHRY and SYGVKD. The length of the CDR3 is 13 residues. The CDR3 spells CAISGLAGHEQYF. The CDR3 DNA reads TGTGCCATTTCAGGACTAGCGGGACACGAGCAGTACTTC.

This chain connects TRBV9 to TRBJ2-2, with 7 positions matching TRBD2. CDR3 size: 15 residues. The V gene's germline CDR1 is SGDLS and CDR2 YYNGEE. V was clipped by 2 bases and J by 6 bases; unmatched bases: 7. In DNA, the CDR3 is TGTGCCAGCAGCGTCCGGGGGGACCTCTCCGGGGAGCTGTTTTTT. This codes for CASSVRGDLSGELFF.

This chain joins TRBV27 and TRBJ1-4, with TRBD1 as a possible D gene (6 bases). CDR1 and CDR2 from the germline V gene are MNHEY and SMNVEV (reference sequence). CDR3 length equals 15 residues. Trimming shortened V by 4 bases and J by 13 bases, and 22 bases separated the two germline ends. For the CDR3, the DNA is TGTGCCAGCAGTTCCGGGACAATGGAGCAAATCGGACTGTTTTTT. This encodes CASSSGTMEQIGLFF.

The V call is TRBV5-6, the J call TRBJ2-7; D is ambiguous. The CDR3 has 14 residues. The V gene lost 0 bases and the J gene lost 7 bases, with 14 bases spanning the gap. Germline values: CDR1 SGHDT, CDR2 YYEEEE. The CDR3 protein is CASSLVRSAREQYF. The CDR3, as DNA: TGTGCCAGCAGCTTGGTTCGGAGCGCAAGGGAGCAGTACTTC.

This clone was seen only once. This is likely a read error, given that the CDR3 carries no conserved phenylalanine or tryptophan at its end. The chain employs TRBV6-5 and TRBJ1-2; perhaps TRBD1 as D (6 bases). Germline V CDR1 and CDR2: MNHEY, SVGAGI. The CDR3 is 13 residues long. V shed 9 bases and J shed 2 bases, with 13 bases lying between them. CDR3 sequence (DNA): TGTGCCAGTAGAGGGGACACGAACTATGGCTACACCGTC. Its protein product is CASRGDTNYGYTV.

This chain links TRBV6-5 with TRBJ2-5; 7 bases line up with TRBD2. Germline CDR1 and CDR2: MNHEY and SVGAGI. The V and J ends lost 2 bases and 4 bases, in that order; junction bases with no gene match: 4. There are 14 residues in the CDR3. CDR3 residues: CASSYSGNLETQYF. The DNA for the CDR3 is TGTGCCAGCAGTTACAGCGGGAACTTAGAGACCCAGTACTTC.